Listed below are T cell receptor beta chains from one sample, sequenced in a study of blood T cell repertoires in COVID-19. Repertoires were generated with immunoSEQ multiplex PCR, while TCRdb's copy carries only in-frame clones and drops some. The repertoire has around 130,000 clones, around 81% of them found once; the top ten carry approximately 8.7%. Sequencing was performed on peripheral blood. Receptors were obtained from a man aged 40-49 years with active or convalescent COVID-19. Each CDR3 is given with its conserved first and last residue. The D gene is left open where the match is weak.

D gene	J gene	V gene	CDR3 protein
NA	TRBJ1-1	TRBV7-2	CASSGQVNTEAFF
NA	TRBJ2-1	TRBV6-6	CASSYSTYSNNEQFF
NA	TRBJ2-5	TRBV7-8	CASSSGQQETQYF
NA	TRBJ1-2	TRBV28	CASSFAPSNYGYTF
NA	TRBJ1-1	TRBV5-6	CASIGQTNTEAFF
NA	TRBJ2-3	TRBV29-1	CSVEGRYSSSTDTQYF
NA	TRBJ1-3	TRBV18	CASSPPRSSSGNTIYF
TRBD1	TRBJ2-3	TRBV7-9	CASSTRDRDTDTQYF
TRBD1	TRBJ1-1	TRBV7-3	CASSSTGTNTEAFF
NA	TRBJ1-1	TRBV4-2	CASSQGPVNTEAFF
NA	TRBJ1-5	TRBV30	CALRDRLGNQPQHF
NA	TRBJ2-6	TRBV10-3	CAISEGRGANVLTF
NA	TRBJ2-7	TRBV5-4	CASSFSGGEQYF
NA	TRBJ1-5	TRBV19	CASSWAAGENSNQPQHF
NA	TRBJ1-2	TRBV5-5	CASSLDRSGGYTF
TRBD1	TRBJ2-3	TRBV27	CASSFSRTGGLTDTQYF
TRBD1	TRBJ2-3	TRBV18	CASSPDRADTQYF
TRBD1	TRBJ1-1	TRBV7-3	CASSPSGGIGEAFF
TRBD1	TRBJ2-7	TRBV29-1	CSVSGTGEGAAYEQYF
TRBD1	TRBJ1-3	TRBV19	CASSGTGGYGNTIYF
TRBD1	TRBJ1-3	TRBV14	CASSQGGSGTGRSGNTIYF
TRBD1	TRBJ1-2	TRBV5-6	CASSAGTDYGYTF
TRBD2	TRBJ2-5	TRBV6-2/TRBV6-3	CASSLPVAGGETQYF
TRBD1	TRBJ2-5	TRBV7-8	CASSTRTGGIEETQYF
NA	TRBJ1-5	TRBV2	CASRDSYPNQPQHF
NA	TRBJ1-1	TRBV2	CASNLLGGKGTEAFF
NA	TRBJ1-5	TRBV2	CASSGEAGGTSTQPQHF
NA	TRBJ2-3	TRBV7-2	CASSLGLQTDTQYF
NA	TRBJ2-7	TRBV9	CASSVTGGDYEQYF
NA	TRBJ1-3	TRBV7-6	CASSLTGDSGNTIYF
NA	TRBJ2-5	TRBV5-6	CASSRTVQETQYF
NA	TRBJ1-5	TRBV30	CAWRDKGGSQPQHF
TRBD2	TRBJ2-1	TRBV30	CAWSGGTSFNEQFF
NA	TRBJ1-5	TRBV5-1	CASSLGQGQQPQHF
TRBD2	TRBJ2-7	TRBV7-9	CASSLEVTSGYEQYF
TRBD1	TRBJ2-2	TRBV4-1	CASSYELFYYGTADTGELFF
TRBD1	TRBJ1-6	TRBV7-9	CASSSTGTPLHF
TRBD1	TRBJ1-2	TRBV12-5	CASGQTGSYGYTF
NA	TRBJ2-1	TRBV7-8	CASTSRGGYSYNEQFF
NA	TRBJ2-2	TRBV4-2	CASSHGGNTGELFF
NA	TRBJ2-7	TRBV3-1/TRBV3-2	CASRQTPNYEQYF
NA	TRBJ1-1	TRBV5-1	CASREEGLNTEAFF
TRBD2	TRBJ2-5	TRBV30	CACRLAGEETQYF
NA	TRBJ1-1	TRBV18	CASSLTGVPEAFF
TRBD1	TRBJ1-1	TRBV6-5	CASSYRGLLNTEAFF
NA	TRBJ1-2	TRBV25-1	CASSRANYGYTF
NA	TRBJ2-3	TRBV5-6	CASRRGSTDTQYF
TRBD1	TRBJ1-4	TRBV5-1	CASSTQGATNEKLFF
NA	TRBJ2-7	TRBV2	CASSDLSRSYEQYF
NA	TRBJ2-5	TRBV4-1	CASSQAALERETQYF
NA	TRBJ2-1	TRBV6-2/TRBV6-3	CASSYFLGGSAYNEQFF
TRBD1	TRBJ1-5	TRBV29-1	CSVATGDSNQPQHF
NA	TRBJ1-5	TRBV9	CASSADSQYQPQHF
TRBD1	TRBJ1-6	TRBV30	CAWGPGWGQGQSPLHF
NA	TRBJ1-1	TRBV11-2	CASGQSDTEAFF
NA	TRBJ2-1	TRBV18	CASSKIMAGEYNEQFF
NA	TRBJ2-7	TRBV28	CASSFGLVDYEQYF
NA	TRBJ2-3	TRBV29-1	CSVGNSFPDTQYF